Below are 12 T cell receptor beta chains sequenced from a single sample in a study of T cell responses to AZD1222 COVID-19 vaccine. Produced via immunoSEQ multiplex PCR; TCRdb's table is partial and in-frame only. The sample lists 100,000 or so clones, 85% to 90% occurring once. The sample in question was peripheral blood, obtained on day 0 of AZD1222 vaccination. These receptors were collected from an adult in good health.

This chain connects TRBV25-1 to TRBJ2-3; 11 bases align to TRBD2. Per the germline V gene, CDR1 is MGHDK and CDR2 is SYGVNS. This CDR3 has 16 amino acids. The ends lost 4 bases at V and 1 base at J; junction bases unmatched: 4. The CDR3: CASSGGLAGRTDTQYF. CDR3 nucleotides: TGTGCCAGCAGTGGTGGACTAGCGGGTCGCACAGATACGCAGTATTTT.

V and J are TRBV29-1 and TRBJ1-4; 10 bases align to TRBD1. The CDR3 runs to 13 residues. From germline, CDR1 is SQVTM and CDR2 ANQGSEA. The J segment lost 6 bases and the V segment lost 4 bases, leaving 2 bases of the junction unmatched. CDR3 in amino acids: CSVVDRGDEKLFF. In nucleotides, the CDR3 is TGCAGCGTTGTGGACAGGGGGGATGAAAAACTGTTTTTT.

The count of this clone is one. The chain has TRBV30 and TRBJ2-3, with a tentative D call TRBD2 (5 bases). V lost 2 bases and J lost 6, with 18 bases in between. CDR1 and CDR2 from the germline V gene are GTSNPN and SVGIG (reference sequence). The CDR3 spans 15 residues. CDR3 loop: CAWSTAGLGVDTQYF. In DNA form, the CDR3 reads TGTGCCTGGAGTACCGCCGGACTTGGGGTGGATACGCAGTATTTT.

The chain has TRBV2 and TRBJ1-5; D is ambiguous. Germline CDR1 and CDR2: SNHLY and FYNNEI. The V gene lost 6 bases and the J gene lost 7 bases, with 13 bases spanning the gap. CDR3 length equals 13 residues. In DNA, the CDR3 is TGTGCCAGCAGCGCCTATCTCCGCCAGCCCCAGCATTTT. This sequence encodes CASSAYLRQPQHF.

The chain recombines TRBV19 with TRBJ1-5, with a possible D match to TRBD1 (6 bases). The CDR3 consists of 17 residues. CDR1 and CDR2 (germline): LNHDA, SQIVND (reference sequence). Trimming took 2 bases from V and 5 from J, leaving 19 bases between them. In nucleotides, the CDR3 is TGTGCCAGTAGTATATGGTCGGGCAGGGGCGGAGATCAGCCCCAGCATTTT. Its translation: CASSIWSGRGGDQPQHF.

This clone was seen a handful of times. The chain has TRBV6-2 or TRBV6-3 and TRBJ1-2; D unresolved. Trimming removed 2 bases from V and 5 bases from J, with 12 bases in between. The CDR3 is 14 amino acids. The V gene's germline CDR1 is MNHEY and CDR2 SVGEGT. CDR3 in amino acids: CASSYGRTIYGYTF. The CDR3 region has the DNA TGTGCCAGCAGTTACGGCCGGACCATTTATGGCTACACCTTC.

The genes are TRBV6-5 and TRBJ2-5; 7 bases map to TRBD2. CDR3 length equals 15 residues. The germline gives CDR1 MNHEY, CDR2 SVGAGI. Unmatched junction bases numbered 1, after V lost 0 bases and J lost 0 bases. DNA of the CDR3: TGTGCCAGCAGTTACTCCGCGGGGGACCAAGAGACCCAGTACTTC. It yields the protein CASSYSAGDQETQYF.

This clone is a singleton in its sample. The rearrangement links TRBV27 to TRBJ1-6, with D tentatively TRBD1 (6 bases). CDR3 length: 14 residues. V lost 5 bases to trimming and J lost 7 bases, with 12 bases between them. Germline lookup yields CDR1 MNHEY and CDR2 SMNVEV (reference sequence). CDR3 nucleotide sequence: TGTGCCAGCAGTCCCGGACAGTCAAATTCACCCCTCCACTTT. Residues: CASSPGQSNSPLHF.

This rearrangement joins TRBV19 to TRBJ2-7; 8 bases map to TRBD2. Germline trimming cut 6 bases from V and 2 bases from J; bases unmatched to any gene: 6. Germline V lookup: CDR1 LNHDA, CDR2 SQIVND (reference sequence). This CDR3 is 14 amino acids long. DNA for the CDR3: TGTGCCAGTAGGACGGGAGGGCCACCCTACGAGCAGTACTTC. Translating it yields CASRTGGPPYEQYF.

The chain couples TRBV6-5 to TRBJ1-1; 8 nucleotides align to TRBD1. V shed 7 bases, J shed 5 bases, and the junction held 6 bases outside the gene matches. CDR3 size: 13 residues. In germline, CDR1 is MNHEY, CDR2 SVGAGI. CDR3 bases: TGTGCCAGCAATCAGGGGGCTCGGACTGAAGCTTTCTTT. It is translated as CASNQGARTEAFF.

The CDR3 sequence: CASSLADNEQFF. CDR3 bases: TGTGCCAGCAGCTTAGCGGACAATGAGCAGTTCTTC. The rearrangement joins TRBV11-2 to TRBJ2-1; D ambiguous. V was trimmed by 1 base and J by 5 bases, leaving 3 bases between them. Germline assignment: CDR1 SGHAT and CDR2 FQNNGV. This CDR3 has 12 residues.

This chain links TRBV11-2 with TRBJ1-6; D perhaps matches TRBD1 (6 bases). CDR1 and CDR2 (germline): SGHAT, FQNNGV. The CDR3 loop spans 16 amino acids. The ends were cut back, 0 bases at V and 6 bases at J, with 12 bases in the middle. The CDR3 sequence is CASSLDRRGANSPLHF. The DNA for the CDR3 is TGTGCCAGCAGCTTAGATCGCAGGGGCGCTAATTCACCCCTCCACTTT.